Sequencing of this T cell receptor beta chain was carried out in a study of T-cell reconstitution after alpha-beta-depleted transplantation in children. The V gene lost 3 bases and the J gene lost 7 bases, with 13 bases spanning the gap. The CDR3 runs 14 residues. Looked up from germline, CDR1 is SGHAT and CDR2 is FQNNGV. This clonotype was found a few times. Unique molecular identifiers were incorporated when the TCRbeta library was constructed. TCRdb re-derived calls from the PCR reads in MiXCR, one entry per CDR3 protein. Here the sample spans 150,000 to 250,000 distinct CDR3 sequences, more than 14% being singletons.

The source was PBMCs from the stem cell graft donor, collected from the stem cell graft. The chain is built from TRBV11-2 and TRBJ2-1; D might be TRBD2 (6 bases). The clonotype comes from a human donor who donated a stem cell graft to a child with acute lymphoblastic leukemia. The CDR3 loop reads CASSLEGSRNEQFF. The DNA of the CDR3 is TGTGCCAGCAGCTTGGAGGGCTCGCGGAATGAGCAGTTCTTC.